Below, 13 T cell receptor beta chains from the same sample are listed, as sequenced in a study of blood T cell repertoires in COVID-19. Sequenced by immunoSEQ multiplex PCR; TCRdb stores in-frame clones only, minus some. This table has approximately 230,000 clones, more than 70% appearing once. Sequencing was carried out using peripheral blood. These receptors originate from a woman aged 25 to 39 with COVID-19, enrolled during active disease.

The V call is TRBV9, the J call TRBJ1-2; the D gene is possibly TRBD1 (5 bases). CDR3 length: 15 amino acids. V was clipped by 0 bases and J by 8 bases, with 17 bases between them. CDR1 SGDLS and CDR2 YYNGEE come from the germline V gene. The chain's CDR3 is CASSVEAGYVGGYTF. As DNA, the CDR3 is TGTGCCAGCAGCGTAGAGGCAGGGTACGTAGGAGGCTACACCTTC.

The chain combines TRBV2 with TRBJ2-2; D may be TRBD2 (6 bases). The V and J ends lost 11 bases and 1 base respectively, with 17 bases between them. Germline values: CDR1 SNHLY, CDR2 FYNNEI. This CDR3 spans 15 amino acids. CDR3 residues: CASSRENQNTGELFF. The DNA for the CDR3 is TGTGCCTCCTCCCGGGAGAATCAGAACACCGGGGAGCTGTTTTTT.

Turning to this clone: Different DNA sequences within this sample yield the same CDR3. The rearrangement joins TRBV5-1 to TRBJ1-5, with D perhaps TRBD1 (5 bases). Germline CDR1 reads SGHRS; CDR2 reads YFSETQ. V shed 0 bases and J shed 5 bases, with 9 bases lying between them. This CDR3 contains 14 residues. CDR3 bases: TGCGCCAGCAGCTTGGTGGGGGGAGATCAGCCCCAGCATTTT. This sequence encodes CASSLVGGDQPQHF.

J is TRBJ1-5 and V is TRBV4-1; 10 positions agree with TRBD1. V lost 4 bases and J lost 2; bases outside the gene matches: 5. The germline V gene has CDR1 MGHRA and CDR2 YSYEKL. The CDR3 contains 16 residues. CDR3 amino acids: CASSLSGTGGNQPQHF. CDR3 nucleotides: TGCGCCAGCAGCCTATCCGGGACAGGGGGCAATCAGCCCCAGCATTTT.

V usage is TRBV7-9 and J usage is TRBJ1-5; TRBD1 is a possible D gene (5 bases). V was cut by 1 base and J by 6 bases, with 10 bases left in between. The CDR3 loop spans 14 amino acids. Looked up from germline, CDR1 is SEHNR and CDR2 is FQNEAQ (reference sequence). CDR3 amino acids: CASSLGGTTQPQHF. In nucleotides, the CDR3 is TGTGCCAGCAGCTTAGGGGGCACGACTCAGCCCCAGCATTTT.

This sequence joins TRBV28 and TRBJ2-3, with D possibly being TRBD1 (5 bases). CDR1 is MDHEN and CDR2 is SYDVKM in the germline V gene. The CDR3 is 14 residues long. Trimming removed 8 bases from V and 1 base from J, with 13 bases in between. The CDR3 coding sequence is TGTGCCAGCCACTCTCAGGGCGGCACAGATACGCAGTATTTT. Its translation is CASHSQGGTDTQYF.

The chain combines TRBV15 with TRBJ1-5; 8 nucleotides align to TRBD1. V shed 4 bases, J shed 7 bases, and the junction held 6 bases outside the gene matches. The CDR3 spans 14 residues. CDR1 LNHNV and CDR2 YYDKDF come from the germline V gene (reference sequence). The CDR3 DNA reads TGTGCCACCAGCACGATGGACAGGGACCAGCCCCAGCATTTT. Amino acids: CATSTMDRDQPQHF.

The chain recombines TRBV9 with TRBJ1-1; D is possibly TRBD1 (5 bases). V dropped 2 bases and J dropped 3 bases, with 14 bases sitting between them. This CDR3 is built from 15 residues. The germline CDR1 and CDR2 sequences are SGDLS and YYNGEE. The CDR3 loop reads CASSVGQGKDTEAFF. CDR3 coding DNA: TGTGCCAGCAGCGTGGGGCAGGGCAAGGACACTGAAGCTTTCTTT.

This clone showed up just a few times. The chain combines TRBV7-9 with TRBJ2-5; D is perhaps TRBD2 (6 bases). The V end lost 6 bases, the J end lost 5 bases, and 16 bases lay between the germline ends. The CDR3 covers 14 residues. Germline CDR1 is SEHNR and CDR2 is FQNEAQ (reference sequence). The CDR3: CASSPPQGGETQYF. The CDR3 DNA follows: TGTGCCAGCAGTCCCCCCCAGGGAGGCGAGACCCAGTACTTC.

This chain joins TRBV5-6 and TRBJ2-7; TRBD1 is a possible D gene (6 bases). The CDR3 length is 13 residues. V was cut by 2 bases and J by 3 bases, with 9 bases left in between. Germline values: CDR1 SGHDT, CDR2 YYEEEE. CDR3 sequence reads: CASSFRDNYEQYV. The CDR3 bases are TGTGCCAGCAGCTTCCGGGACAACTACGAGCAGTACGTC.

This clone was counted once. The chain is built from TRBV6-5 and TRBJ1-2; D uncertain. Germline assignment: CDR1 MNHEY and CDR2 SVGAGI. V gave up 7 bases and J gave up 2 bases, with 11 bases separating them. The CDR3 sequence is 13 residues long. The CDR3 DNA sequence: TGTGCCAGCACACGAACAGTCAACTATGGCTACACCTTC. Its translation is CASTRTVNYGYTF.

This sequence joins TRBV2 and TRBJ2-1; TRBD2 agrees at 12 bases. CDR3 length: 13 amino acids. Per the germline V gene, CDR1 is SNHLY and CDR2 is FYNNEI. The junction had 2 bases not matched to a gene; V was cut back by 8 bases and J by 6 bases. The CDR3 protein is CASLAGGPNEQFF. The DNA of the CDR3 is TGTGCCAGCCTAGCGGGAGGGCCCAATGAGCAGTTCTTC.

The rearrangement uses TRBV7-9 and TRBJ2-7; D is possibly TRBD2 (6 bases). The CDR3 runs to 15 residues. Between the trimmed V and J ends, which lost 3 bases and 2 bases, there was a span of 14 bases. Germline lookup yields CDR1 SEHNR and CDR2 FQNEAQ (reference sequence). CDR3 in amino acids: CASSFGGGVTYEQYF. For the CDR3, the DNA is TGTGCCAGCAGCTTCGGTGGCGGGGTCACCTACGAGCAGTACTTC.